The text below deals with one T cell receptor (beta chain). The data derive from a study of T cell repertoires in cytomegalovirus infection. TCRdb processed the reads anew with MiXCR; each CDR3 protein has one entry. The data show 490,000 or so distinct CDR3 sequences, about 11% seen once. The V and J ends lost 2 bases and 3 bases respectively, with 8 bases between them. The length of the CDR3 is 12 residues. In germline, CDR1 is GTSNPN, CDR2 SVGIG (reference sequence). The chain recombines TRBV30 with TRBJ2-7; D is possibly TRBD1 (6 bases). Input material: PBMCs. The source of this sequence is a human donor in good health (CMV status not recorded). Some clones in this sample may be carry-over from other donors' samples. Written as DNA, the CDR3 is TGTGCCTGGAGTACACAGGGCTACGAGCAGTACTTC. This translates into CAWSTQGYEQYF.